Sequencing of this T cell receptor (beta chain) was carried out in a study of T-cell reconstitution after alpha-beta-depleted transplantation in children (dated by TCRdb to about 2016). Background on the whole study: Using TCR repertoire profiling, the study quantitatively followed how T-cell immune reconstitution unfolded in children after TCRalphabeta/CD19-depleted allogeneic hematopoietic cell transplantation.

A note on this clonotype: This receptor's antigen is unknown. A much larger clone differs by one base, so this may be a read error.

The method behind the library was PCR. Sequencer: Illumina HiSeq 2500. Molecular barcoding was employed in the preparation of TCR libraries, with unique molecular identifiers being used to normalize TCRbeta repertoire quantification. In-frame beta chains were kept once TCRdb had trimmed the public reads at Q25 with fastp and called clones with MiXCR. Each CDR3 protein appears once, grouped with its most common genes and DNA. The sample includes around 600,000 distinct CDR3 sequences, with about 10% observed a single time. Less than 4.5% of the sample is taken by the ten largest. The CDR3 covers 14 residues, taking in both the cysteine and the phenylalanine. Only the CDR3 part of the read is kept: 42 bases, read in frame from the first base. The germline V gene supplies CDR1 SQVTM and CDR2 ANQGSEA.

This TCR was recovered from a human donor who donated a stem cell graft to a child with acute myeloid leukemia. This specimen consisted of PBMCs from the stem cell graft donor, obtained from the stem cell graft. The sequence links TRBV29-1 to TRBJ2-7, and 11 junction bases match TRBD2. The CDR3 is CIVEKVAGGGEQYF. The nucleotide sequence reads TGCATCGTTGAAAAGGTAGCGGGAGGGGGCGAGCAGTACTTC.